Presented here are 22 T cell receptor beta chains from one specimen sequenced in a study of CD8 T cells in ankylosing spondylitis. Each CDR3 protein is one row after TCRdb ran MiXCR on the 5' RACE reads. The sample shows about 130,000 distinct CDR3 sequences, 6% to 8% of them seen only once. Sequencing was done on a sample of blood, either unsorted or a sorted T cell fraction (not recorded which). These receptors came from a female donor with ankylosing spondylitis or in good health (not recorded which).

This clonotype was seen at least ten times. This rearrangement joins TRBV5-1 to TRBJ2-5, with 7 bases matching TRBD1. Trimming at V came to 3 bases and at J to 1 base, leaving 9 bases not matched to a gene. This CDR3 has 16 residues. CDR1 SGHRS and CDR2 YFSETQ come from the germline V gene. CDR3 in amino acids: CASSSSLGQIQETQYF. For the CDR3, the DNA is TGCGCCAGCAGCTCCTCCCTGGGACAGATCCAAGAGACCCAGTACTTC.

The rearrangement uses TRBV7-3 and TRBJ2-1; possible D gene TRBD2, 6 bases. The CDR3 runs 15 residues. Germline CDR1 and CDR2: SGHTA and FQGTGA. Between the trimmed V and J ends, which lost 5 bases and 4 bases, there was a span of 15 bases. As DNA, the CDR3 is TGTGCCAGCAGCATACGGGGGTCGACTTACAATGAGCAGTTCTTC. Residues: CASSIRGSTYNEQFF.

There are a few counts of this clonotype. The chain couples TRBV6-5 to TRBJ1-2; 8 nucleotides agree with TRBD1. The CDR3 spans 19 residues. V gave up 2 bases and J gave up 2 bases; unmatched junction bases: 16. The V gene's germline CDR1 is MNHEY and CDR2 SVGAGI. The CDR3 DNA reads TGTGCCAGCAGTTACCAAGTCGTCGGGACAGGAGCCTTAAACTATGGCTACACCTTC. Residues: CASSYQVVGTGALNYGYTF.

This clonotype was recorded many times. V usage is TRBV20-1 and J usage is TRBJ1-4, with D perhaps matching TRBD1 (5 bases). Germline-derived CDR1 and CDR2 are DFQATT and SNEGSKA (reference sequence). The CDR3 length is 14 residues. Trimming shortened V by 6 bases and J by 4 bases, and 15 bases separated the two germline ends. The CDR3 region has the DNA TGCAGTGCAATTCCGGGACCGGTTAATGAAAAACTGTTTTTT. It translates to CSAIPGPVNEKLFF.

This clonotype was seen many times. This rearrangement joins TRBV7-2 to TRBJ2-1, with D maybe TRBD2 (5 bases). The CDR3 spans 14 residues. Germline values: CDR1 SGHTA, CDR2 FQGNSA. Deletions cut 2 bases from V and 7 bases from J, with 12 bases between. The CDR3 nucleotides are TGTGCCAGCAGCTTATGGCGGGTTGGGAATGAGCAGTTCTTC. This sequence encodes CASSLWRVGNEQFF.

This clonotype appeared many times. The CDR3 loop is CASSFGLAGGRSYNEQFF. The DNA for the CDR3 is TGTGCCAGCAGTTTCGGTCTAGCGGGCGGGCGCTCCTACAATGAGCAGTTCTTC. The J gene is TRBJ2-1, the V gene TRBV12-3 or TRBV12-4; 8 nucleotides align to TRBD2. With V trimmed by 3 bases and J by 0 bases, 10 bases remained unmatched. The CDR3 has 18 amino acids.

This clonotype was seen once. V and J are TRBV12-3 or TRBV12-4 and TRBJ2-3, with TRBD2 as a possible D gene (6 bases). V lost 3 bases and J lost 1, with 14 bases in between. The CDR3 runs to 16 residues. CDR3 nucleotide sequence: TGTGCCAGCAGTTTTAGTCTCGGCGGGGGCACAGATACGCAGTATTTT. Residues: CASSFSLGGGTDTQYF.

This clonotype has at least ten counts. V gene TRBV7-9 combines with J gene TRBJ2-3, with TRBD1 matching over 9 bases. J gave up 0 bases and V 4 bases, and 5 bases lay outside the gene matches. Looked up from germline, CDR1 is SEHNR and CDR2 is FQNEAQ (reference sequence). There are 16 residues in the CDR3. The CDR3 bases are TGTGCCAGCAGCTCCCCGGGACAGGGAAGCACAGATACGCAGTATTTT. Translated: CASSSPGQGSTDTQYF.

Many counts were recorded for this clonotype. The chain joins TRBV29-1 to TRBJ2-7; a weak D match, TRBD1 (5 bases). The germline CDR1 and CDR2 sequences are SQVTM and ANQGSEA. CDR3 length: 11 residues. The V and J ends lost 7 bases and 2 bases respectively, with 9 bases between them. The CDR3 is CSATVAYEQYF. The CDR3 DNA follows: TGCAGCGCGACAGTGGCCTACGAGCAGTACTTC.

This clonotype was recorded at least ten times. The J gene is TRBJ1-4, the V gene TRBV6-2 or TRBV6-3, with a weak D call TRBD1 (6 bases). V was cut by 4 bases and J by 7 bases, with 19 bases left in between. The CDR3 length is 16 residues. Germline assignment: CDR1 MNHEY and CDR2 SVGEGT. CDR3 DNA sequence: TGTGCCAGCAGTTCCGCGACAGGTCCCGAGGCTGAAAAACTGTTTTTT. This translates into CASSSATGPEAEKLFF.

This clonotype was picked up many times. Here the CDR3 DNA reads TGCAGTGCTAGCAACCTAGCAGTTAGCACAGATACGCAGTATTTT. Its translation: CSASNLAVSTDTQYF. This chain joins TRBV20-1 and TRBJ2-3, with D possibly matching TRBD2 (5 bases). V was trimmed by 3 bases and J by 0 bases, leaving 13 bases between them. Germline values: CDR1 DFQATT, CDR2 SNEGSKA (reference sequence). The length of the CDR3 is 15 residues.

This clonotype was picked up many times. V is TRBV5-6 and J is TRBJ1-4, with a tentative D call TRBD1 (6 bases). Between the trimmed V and J ends, which lost 4 bases and 6 bases, there was a span of 13 bases. CDR3 length: 14 amino acids. Germline V gene lookup returns CDR1 SGHDT and CDR2 YYEEEE. CDR3: CASSRTARDEKLFF. In DNA, the CDR3 is TGTGCCAGCAGCAGGACAGCGAGGGATGAAAAACTGTTTTTT.

This chain links TRBV28 with TRBJ2-2, with unresolved D. Per the germline V gene, CDR1 is MDHEN and CDR2 is SYDVKM. The CDR3 spans 16 residues. Trimming shortened V by 6 bases and J by 0 bases, and 14 bases separated the two germline ends. The CDR3 loop reads CASSSWAFANTGELFF. Written as DNA, the CDR3 is TGTGCCAGCAGCTCTTGGGCCTTCGCGAACACCGGGGAGCTGTTTTTT.

This clonotype was counted at least ten times. The chain is built from TRBV7-6 and TRBJ2-3, with 8 nucleotides matching TRBD1. The CDR3 is 15 residues long. In germline, CDR1 is SGHVS, CDR2 FNYEAQ. With 5 bases clipped from V and 8 bases from J, the junction kept 12 bases outside the gene matches. CDR3 nucleotides: TGTGCCAGCAGCCCAGACAGGGGTTTAAGAGTTACGCAGTATTTT. Its protein is CASSPDRGLRVTQYF.

The V and J genes are TRBV7-2 and TRBJ2-1, with no clear D. V lost 8 bases, J lost 8 bases, and 13 bases lay in between. The CDR3 totals 12 residues. Germline V gene data show CDR1 as SGHTA and CDR2 as FQGNSA. DNA of the CDR3: TGTGCCAGCGGACCCCCGGGCTATGAGCAGTTCTTC. Translation gives CASGPPGYEQFF. Full variable domain (outside the CDR3, taken from reference TRBV7-2 and TRBJ2-1): GAGVSQSPSNKVTEKGKDVELRCDPISGHTALYWYRQSLGQGLEFLIYFQGNSAPDKSGLPSDRFSAERTGGSVSTLTIQRTQQEDSAVYLCASGPPGYEQFFGPGTRLTVL.

The sample holds many counts of this clonotype. J is TRBJ1-5 and V is TRBV12-3 or TRBV12-4; D gene unclear. CDR3 size: 13 residues. Trimming stripped 4 bases from V and 7 bases from J, with 11 bases between. Here the CDR3 reads CASSYGRTQPQHF. CDR3 DNA sequence: TGTGCCAGCAGTTACGGCAGAACGCAGCCCCAGCATTTT.

Only a few counts were recorded for this clonotype. The rearrangement uses TRBV7-9 and TRBJ1-1; possible D gene TRBD1, 6 bases. The CDR3 has 16 residues. In germline, CDR1 is SEHNR, CDR2 FQNEAQ (reference sequence). Trimming took off 4 bases at V and 3 bases at J, with 18 bases between the two ends. The CDR3 loop is CASSSRDTGSYTEAFF. Written as DNA, the CDR3 is TGTGCCAGCAGCTCCCGGGACACGGGAAGCTACACTGAAGCTTTCTTT.

This clonotype was counted at least ten times. V gene TRBV28 combines with J gene TRBJ2-5; 8 bases fit TRBD2. After removal of 11 bases from V and 7 bases from J, the junction contained 18 bases not matched to a gene. Germline CDR1 MDHEN, CDR2 SYDVKM. The CDR3 sequence is 15 residues long. CDR3 in amino acids: CAVGAVGTRGGTQYF. The CDR3 DNA follows: TGTGCCGTTGGCGCGGTGGGGACTAGAGGAGGGACCCAGTACTTC. The entire variable domain, with the rest obtained from reference TRBV28 and TRBJ2-5, is as follows: DVKVTQSSRYLVKRTGEKVFLECVQDMDHENMFWYRQDPGLGLRLIYFSYDVKMKEKGDIPEGYSVSREKKERFSLILESASTNQTSMYLCAVGAVGTRGGTQYFGPGTRLLVL.

This clonotype was counted a few times. The chain links TRBV6-4 to TRBJ2-2, with D perhaps TRBD1 (5 bases). CDR1 is MRHNA, CDR2 SNTAGT, per germline. CDR3 size: 14 residues. V lost 8 bases to trimming and J lost 1 base, with 11 bases between them. This CDR3 reads CASGKTGNTGELFF. For the CDR3, the DNA is TGTGCCAGCGGCAAAACAGGGAACACCGGGGAGCTGTTTTTT.

This clonotype came up many times. The V gene is TRBV27, the J gene TRBJ2-3, with no clear D. The V gene lost 5 bases and the J gene lost 1 base, with 13 bases spanning the gap. This CDR3 is built from 15 residues. Germline CDR1 and CDR2: MNHEY and SMNVEV (reference sequence). Here the CDR3 DNA reads TGTGCCAGCAGTGTGGCTTGGGCTGGCACAGATACGCAGTATTTT. The encoded protein is CASSVAWAGTDTQYF.

In its sample, this clonotype was seen many times. The chain joins TRBV20-1 to TRBJ1-1; D not certain. CDR3 length equals 12 residues. V dropped 5 bases and J dropped 3 bases, with 10 bases sitting between them. Per the germline V gene, CDR1 is DFQATT and CDR2 is SNEGSKA (reference sequence). CDR3 bases: TGCAGTGCTGTTGACCCGTACACTGAAGCTTTCTTT. It specifies CSAVDPYTEAFF.

The chain recombines TRBV20-1 with TRBJ2-1, with TRBD2 matching over 7 bases. CDR3 length equals 15 residues. Germline CDR1 DFQATT, CDR2 SNEGSKA (reference sequence). The ends lost 5 bases at V and 6 bases at J; junction bases unmatched: 13. CDR3 bases: TGCAGTGCTCTCGGACTAGGAGAGACTGGCAATGAGCAGTTCTTC. Encoded protein: CSALGLGETGNEQFF.